Detailed here is one TCR beta chain. Its antigen remains unknown. The sample originates from a study of shared clonotypes between healthy human individuals. Using immunoSEQ multiplex PCR, the repertoire was profiled, and TCRdb retains in-frame clones only, with some absent. This table has 2,500,000 or so clones, approximately 94% appearing once. Study-level findings and limits: How much donors shared clonotypes was expected to be affected by sequencing depth. Apart from blood, nothing was sampled; tissue repertoires likely differ.

Germline V gene lookup returns CDR1 SGHTA and CDR2 FQGNSA. The CDR3 has 16 residues. The V and J ends lost 6 bases and 4 bases, in that order; junction bases with no gene match: 9. The chain uses TRBV7-2 and TRBJ2-1; 10 bases agree with TRBD2. Specimen: naive CD4+ T cells from PBMCs. Subset specified: CD45RA+ positively selected. This TCR derives from a man younger than 35 in good health. Some clones in this sample may be carry-over from other donors' samples. The CDR3 DNA is TGTGCCAGCAGTTACCGACGGACTAGCGGATACAATGAGCAGTTCTTC. It specifies CASSYRRTSGYNEQFF. Complete variable domain (other parts from reference TRBV7-2 and TRBJ2-1): GAGVSQSPSNKVTEKGKDVELRCDPISGHTALYWYRQSLGQGLEFLIYFQGNSAPDKSGLPSDRFSAERTGGSVSTLTIQRTQQEDSAVYLCASSYRRTSGYNEQFFGPGTRLTVL.